A selection of T cell receptor beta chains follows, all from one sample in a study of Graves' ophthalmopathy and Graves' hyperthyroidism. TCRdb processed the multiplex PCR reads anew with MiXCR; each CDR3 protein has one entry. This sample has about 48,000 distinct CDR3 sequences, with 50% to 65% found just once. Material for sequencing was peripheral blood. The source is an adult man with Graves' ophthalmopathy. Each CDR3 is given with its conserved first and last residue. The D gene is left open where the match is weak. Rows give clone size only sometimes, using once, few, many, or a class for an expanded clone.

- - TRBJ1-6 TRBV7-3 CASSLFTGLLYNSPLHF TGTGCCAGCAGCTTATTTACAGGCTTGCTCTATAATTCACCCCTCCACTTT
- many TRBJ1-1 TRBV11-2 CASSLSGSLNTEAFF TGTGCCAGCAGCTTATCAGGATCCCTGAACACTGAAGCTTTCTTT
- - TRBJ1-1 TRBV18 CASSLGVDEAFF TGTGCCAGCTCACTGGGGGTGGATGAAGCTTTCTTT
TRBD1 - TRBJ2-1 TRBV12-3/TRBV12-4 CASSLTGISGTEAFF TGTGCCAGCAGTTTGACAGGGATCTCGGGCACTGAAGCTTTCTTC
- - TRBJ1-1 TRBV10-3 CAIRDWGAPTEAFF TGTGCCATCAGGGATTGGGGGGCGCCGACTGAAGCTTTCTTT
TRBD2 many TRBJ2-3 TRBV7-3 CASSLDPGGGNTQYF TGTGCCAGCAGCTTAGATCCGGGGGGGGGGAATACGCAGTATTTT
TRBD1 many TRBJ2-2 TRBV24-1 CATSDFPRGHTGELFF TGTGCCACCAGTGATTTCCCCAGGGGGCACACCGGGGAGCTGTTTTTT
TRBD2 many TRBJ2-7 TRBV2 CASNILAGGYEQYF TGTGCCAGCAACATACTAGCGGGAGGTTACGAGCAGTACTTC
- - TRBJ1-5 TRBV24-1 CATSDLIWRSNQPQHF TGTGCCACCAGTGATTTGATTTGGCGTAGCAATCAGCCCCAGCATTTT
TRBD2 - TRBJ2-7 TRBV7-9 CASSFASGSSYEQYF TGTGCCAGCAGCTTCGCTAGCGGTAGCTCCTACGAGCAGTACTTC
TRBD1 - TRBJ1-1 TRBV2 CASTTGGVTEAFF TGTGCCAGCACTACAGGGGGGGTCACCGAAGCTTTCTTT
- - TRBJ2-7 TRBV7-6 CASSHRSGEQYF TGTGCCAGCAGCCACCGGTCGGGGGAGCAGTACTTC
TRBD1 - TRBJ2-6 TRBV5-1 CASSSGTGGAGANVLTF TGCGCCAGCAGTTCCGGGACAGGGGGAGCTGGGGCCAACGTCCTGACTTTC
TRBD2 many TRBJ2-1 TRBV7-3 CASSFSGSNEQFF TGTGCCAGCAGCTTTAGCGGGAGTAATGAGCAGTTCTTC
- - TRBJ2-2 TRBV6-4 CASSYLGGTGELFF TGTGCCAGCAGTTACTTGGGGGGCACCGGGGAGCTGTTTTTT
- - TRBJ2-7 TRBV20-1 CSARDGDRVYEQYF TGCAGTGCTAGGGACGGGGACCGAGTCTACGAGCAGTACTTC
- few TRBJ2-7 TRBV6-2/TRBV6-3 CASTPGPGVHEQYF TGTGCCAGCACCCCGGGACCCGGTGTGCACGAGCAGTACTTC
- - TRBJ2-5 TRBV20-1 CSARDWAGGNQPQYF TGCAGTGCTAGAGATTGGGCCGGAGGCAATCAGCCCCAGTACTTC
TRBD1 - TRBJ2-7 TRBV24-1 CATGQGSYEQYF TGTGCCACCGGACAGGGATCCTACGAGCAGTACTTC
- - TRBJ1-2 TRBV6-2/TRBV6-3 CASSYGNYGYTF TGTGCCAGCAGTTACGGGAACTATGGCTACACCTTC
- many TRBJ1-1 TRBV5-1 CASSLGRNTEAFF TGCGCCAGCAGCTTGGGCAGAAACACTGAAGCTTTCTTT
- - TRBJ2-3 TRBV20-1 CSAPRPGGGDTQYF TGCAGTGCTCCACGACCCGGCGGTGGAGATACGCAGTATTTT
TRBD2 - TRBJ2-3 TRBV5-1 CASSQREGHRSTDTQYF TGTGCCAGCAGCCAGAGGGAGGGCCATCGAAGCACAGATACGCAGTATTTT
TRBD1 many TRBJ1-2 TRBV6-4 CATQRGGDRDGYTF TGTGCCACCCAGAGGGGGGGGGACAGAGATGGCTACACCTTC
- many TRBJ1-3 TRBV20-1 CSARDRTGMGNTIYF TGCAGTGCTAGAGATCGTACAGGGATGGGAAACACCATATATTTT
TRBD1 - TRBJ2-5 TRBV2 CASRNRGAFETQYF TGTGCCAGCCGAAACAGGGGTGCTTTTGAGACCCAGTACTTC
TRBD1 many TRBJ1-6 TRBV3-1 CASSPLEGALSPLHF TGTGCCAGCAGCCCCTTAGAGGGGGCGCTTTCACCCCTCCACTTT
TRBD2 - TRBJ2-3 TRBV14 CASSQTSERDTQYF TGTGCCAGCAGCCAGACTAGCGAGAGAGATACGCAGTATTTT
- many TRBJ2-7 TRBV18 CASSRRERTYEQYF TGTGCCAGCTCACGTCGGGAGCGTACCTACGAGCAGTACTTC
- few TRBJ2-5 TRBV20-1 CSARDRAVQETQYF TGCAGTGCTAGAGATAGGGCGGTCCAAGAGACCCAGTACTTC
- many TRBJ2-1 TRBV7-3 CASSPGTHGNEQFF TGTGCCAGCAGCCCAGGGACCCACGGTAATGAGCAGTTCTTC
- - TRBJ2-3 TRBV19 CASSIGGRRTDTQYF TGTGCCAGTAGTATTGGGGGGCGCAGGACAGATACGCAGTATTTT
- - TRBJ1-4 TRBV7-8 CASSLGDQKLFF TGTGCCAGCAGCTTAGGGGATCAAAAACTGTTTTTT
TRBD2 few TRBJ2-3 TRBV11-1 CASSLGGKDTQYF TGTGCCAGCAGCTTGGGGGGGAAAGATACGCAGTATTTT
- many TRBJ2-5 TRBV3-1 CASTLSRQRLYF TGTGCCAGCACCCTATCGAGGCAGCGTCTATACTTC
- - TRBJ1-2 TRBV20-1 CSAREETGFYGYTF TGCAGTGCTAGAGAAGAAACAGGGTTCTATGGCTACACCTTC
- - TRBJ1-4 TRBV20-1 CSEREAAKNYLNEKLFF TGCAGTGAAAGAGAGGCAGCGAAGAACTACCTCAATGAAAAACTGTTTTTT
- - TRBJ2-7 TRBV9 CASSTRGYETGELYF TGTGCCAGCAGTACCCGGGGGTACGAGACCGGGGAGCTGTACTTC
- - TRBJ2-7 TRBV7-2 CASSRIGEQYF TGTGCCAGCAGCCGAATAGGCGAGCAGTACTTC
- - TRBJ2-7 TRBV2 CASAQVYSNQPHYEQYF TGTGCCAGCGCCCAGGTTTATAGCAATCAGCCCCATTACGAGCAGTACTTC
- - TRBJ1-1 TRBV2 CASSGTGFLNTEAFF TGTGCCAGCAGTGGTACAGGGTTTTTGAACACTGAAGCTTTCTTT
TRBD2 few TRBJ2-1 TRBV28 CASSFAPGLAGENEQFF TGTGCCAGCAGTTTTGCCCCGGGACTAGCGGGGGAGAATGAGCAGTTCTTC
- many TRBJ1-4 TRBV5-6 CASSTAGRREEKLFF TGTGCCAGCAGCACAGCAGGGCGCCGGGAGGAAAAACTGTTTTTT
- - TRBJ2-3 TRBV7-2 CASSVGPLGTQYF TGTGCCAGCAGCGTCGGACCCTTAGGTACGCAGTATTTT
- - TRBJ2-7 TRBV20-1 CSASARQTLNEQYF TGCAGTGCTAGTGCGAGACAGACCCTGAACGAGCAGTACTTC
- - TRBJ2-7 TRBV7-9 CASSLAGAYEQYF TGTGCCAGCAGCTTAGCAGGGGCCTACGAGCAGTACTTC
- - TRBJ2-1 TRBV12-3/TRBV12-4 CASSLGQGQINDQFF TGTGCCAGCAGTTTAGGGCAGGGTCAAATCAATGACCAGTTCTTC
TRBD2 - TRBJ2-7 TRBV2 CASSGNLAGEQYF TGTGCCAGCAGTGGAAATCTAGCGGGGGAGCAGTACTTC
- - TRBJ2-2 TRBV29-1 CSASSVRGPNTGELFF TGCAGCGCCAGCTCCGTTCGGGGGCCTAACACCGGGGAGCTGTTTTTT
- - TRBJ1-2 TRBV10-3 CASSLGPRFFIYGYTF TGTGCCAGCAGCTTGGGCCCAAGATTTTTTATCTATGGCTACACCTTC
- - TRBJ2-3 TRBV20-1 CSCRTDTQYF TGCAGTTGCCGTACAGATACGCAGTATTTT